The clone carrying this T cell receptor (beta chain) showed up just once. This sample was included in a study of control samples from healthy donors and cancer patients. Method: immunoSEQ multiplex PCR; TCRdb's copy keeps in-frame clones and lacks some. The table includes 150,000 to 200,000 clones, 91% detected once. CDR1 and CDR2 from the germline V gene are SQVTM and ANQGSEA. Trimming shortened V by 5 bases and J by 7 bases, and 14 bases separated the two germline ends. There are 13 residues in the CDR3. The sample comprised blood. The rearrangement joins TRBV29-1 to TRBJ1-4; tentatively, D is TRBD1 (6 bases). The clonotype was recovered from a woman in her thirties or forties in good health. CDR3 sequence (DNA): TGCAGCGTTTTCGAAAGGGGGGGTGAAAAACTGTTTTTT. Protein sequence: CSVFERGGEKLFF. Full variable domain (remainder filled in from reference TRBV29-1 and TRBJ1-4): SAVISQKPSRDICQRGTSLTIQCQVDSQVTMMFWYRQQPGQSLTLIATANQGSEATYESGFVIDKFPISRPNLTFSTLTVSNMSPEDSSIYLCSVFERGGEKLFFGSGTQLSVL.